These 17 T cell receptor beta chains came from one sample sequenced in a study of monozygotic twins with inflammatory bowel disease. With the 5' RACE reads reprocessed, TCRdb shows one record per CDR3 protein and no DNA. The repertoire table contains about 380,000 distinct CDR3 sequences. Input material: blood. These receptors were obtained from a human donor with ulcerative colitis or Crohn's disease, or a healthy co-twin of an affected twin (not recorded which).

The chain carries TRBV5-1 and TRBJ2-1; the D call from TCRdb, TRBD1, cannot be confirmed without DNA. Germline assignment: CDR1 SGHRS and CDR2 YFSETQ. This CDR3 spans 15 amino acids. The CDR3 spells CASSLGQLLYNEQFF.

This sequence joins TRBV6-1 and TRBJ2-1; TCRdb reports TRBD2, a call that lacks DNA to check it against. The CDR3 extends over 17 amino acids. Germline V CDR1 and CDR2: MNHNS, SASEGT. Here the CDR3 reads CASSSTGLAGAYNEQFF.

J is TRBJ1-6 and V is TRBV6-1. This CDR3 comprises 17 residues. Per the germline V gene, CDR1 is MNHNS and CDR2 is SASEGT. The chain's CDR3 is CASRESVTLAYNSPLHF.

The chain combines TRBV7-2 with TRBJ1-2. Germline-derived CDR1 and CDR2 are SGHTA and FQGNSA. This CDR3 has 11 amino acids. The CDR3 sequence: CASSLVYGYTF.

CDR3: CSASRALTSGGAGEQYF. The V call is TRBV20-1, the J call TRBJ2-7; the D call from TCRdb, TRBD2, cannot be confirmed without DNA. The CDR3 spans 17 residues. Germline-derived CDR1 and CDR2 are DFQATT and SNEGSKA (reference sequence).

The chain links TRBV4-2 to TRBJ1-6. Germline lookup yields CDR1 LGHNA and CDR2 YNFKEQ. The CDR3 covers 15 residues. The CDR3 reads CASSQGDWDNSPLHF.

The rearrangement links TRBV7-2 to TRBJ1-5; TCRdb names TRBD1, which stays unverified in the absence of DNA. This CDR3 comprises 17 residues. The V gene's germline CDR1 is SGHTA and CDR2 FQGNSA. CDR3 protein: CASSASPGQGSNQPQHF. Supplemented by reference TRBV7-2 and TRBJ1-5, the full variable domain reads GAGVSQSPSNKVTEKGKDVELRCDPISGHTALYWYRQSLGQGLEFLIYFQGNSAPDKSGLPSDRFSAERTGGSVSTLTIQRTQQEDSAVYLCASSASPGQGSNQPQHFGDGTRLSIL.

V and J are TRBV7-6 and TRBJ2-5; TCRdb's assignment of TRBD2 cannot be checked, as there is no DNA. This CDR3 spans 16 amino acids. Germline CDR1 SGHVS, CDR2 FNYEAQ. The CDR3 reads CASSIPLTSGGETQYF.

This sequence joins TRBV28 and TRBJ2-3. This CDR3 has 11 residues. CDR1 is MDHEN, CDR2 SYDVKM, per germline. CDR3 amino acids: CAMGFADTQYF.

The rearrangement uses TRBV7-9 and TRBJ2-4. The germline V gene encodes CDR1 SEHNR and CDR2 FQNEAQ (reference sequence). The CDR3 is 17 amino acids. Here the CDR3 reads CASSPTTVSLAKNIQYF.

V is TRBV7-2 and J is TRBJ1-1; as DNA is missing, the TRBD1 call by TCRdb cannot be tested. The CDR3 loop spans 17 amino acids. Germline V gene lookup returns CDR1 SGHTA and CDR2 FQGNSA. The CDR3 reads CASSRSDRGLMNTEAFF.

The rearrangement links TRBV20-1 to TRBJ1-5; TCRdb gives TRBD1 as the D gene, but with no DNA this cannot be confirmed. Germline V lookup: CDR1 DFQATT, CDR2 SNEGSKA (reference sequence). This CDR3 is built from 12 residues. The CDR3 loop reads CSASTGDQPQHF.

V and J are TRBV5-1 and TRBJ2-3; without DNA, the TCRdb call of TRBD1 cannot be checked. The CDR3 contains 17 residues. CDR1 and CDR2 (germline): SGHRS, YFSETQ. CDR3 sequence: CASSPTARTGPTDTQYF.

The chain is built from TRBV11-3 and TRBJ2-7. CDR1 and CDR2 (germline): SGHNT, YENEEA. The CDR3 has 13 amino acids. This chain's CDR3 is CASSLGLHYEQYF.

This chain links TRBV5-1 with TRBJ1-6; TCRdb picks TRBD1, but there is no DNA to check that call. Germline values: CDR1 SGHRS, CDR2 YFSETQ. CDR3 length: 16 amino acids. This chain's CDR3 is CASSFGGGTGNSPLHF.

The V call is TRBV5-1, the J call TRBJ2-1; TCRdb designates TRBD2, a call that cannot be tested without DNA. CDR1 and CDR2 from the germline V gene are SGHRS and YFSETQ. This CDR3 spans 14 amino acids. CDR3 loop: CASLLAGAGNEQFF. Filled out from reference TRBV5-1 and TRBJ2-1, the complete variable domain reads KAGVTQTPRYLIKTRGQQVTLSCSPISGHRSVSWYQQTPGQGLQFLFEYFSETQRNKGNFPGRFSGRQFSNSRSEMNVSTLELGDSALYLCASLLAGAGNEQFFGPGTRLTVL.

The chain is built from TRBV20-1 and TRBJ2-7; TCRdb's assignment of TRBD1 cannot be checked, as there is no DNA. Germline V gene data show CDR1 as DFQATT and CDR2 as SNEGSKA (reference sequence). The CDR3 is 17 amino acids. CDR3 in amino acids: CSANHIGTGRTPYEQYF.